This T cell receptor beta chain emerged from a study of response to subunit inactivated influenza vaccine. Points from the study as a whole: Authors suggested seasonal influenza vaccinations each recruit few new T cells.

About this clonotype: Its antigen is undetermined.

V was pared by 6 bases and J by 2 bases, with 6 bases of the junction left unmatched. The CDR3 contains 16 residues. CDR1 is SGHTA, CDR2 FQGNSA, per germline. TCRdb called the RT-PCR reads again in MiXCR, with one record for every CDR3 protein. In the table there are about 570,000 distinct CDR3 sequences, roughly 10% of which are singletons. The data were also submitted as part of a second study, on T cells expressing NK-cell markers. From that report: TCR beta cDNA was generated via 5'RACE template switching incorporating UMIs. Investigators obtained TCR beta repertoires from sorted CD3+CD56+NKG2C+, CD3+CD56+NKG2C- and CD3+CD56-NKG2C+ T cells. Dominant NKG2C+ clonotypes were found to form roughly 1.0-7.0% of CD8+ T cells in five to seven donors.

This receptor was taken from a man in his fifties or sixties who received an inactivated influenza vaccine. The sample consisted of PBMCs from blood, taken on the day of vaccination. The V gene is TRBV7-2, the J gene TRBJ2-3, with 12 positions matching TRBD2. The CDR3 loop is CASRISSGRDTDTQYF. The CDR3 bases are TGTGCCAGCAGGATATCTAGCGGGAGGGACACAGATACGCAGTATTTT.